Listed here is a single T cell receptor beta chain. The antigen it binds to is not known. Nothing much larger sits one base from this clone, and base qualities are not available. This sample is part of a study of T cell responses to AZD1222 COVID-19 vaccine (dated by TCRdb to about 2021). General notes on the study: AZD1222 recipients given second doses at about 4 weeks or at about 12 weeks were pooled, since spike-specific TCR depth and breadth were not found to differ between the two schedules. TCR sequencing was performed for 233 trial participants, of whom about 200 were given two doses of AZD1222 and around 26 were given two doses of MenACWY control vaccine. Trial participants were enrolled by age into 18-55, 56-69 and 70-plus year subgroups, with roughly 160, 29 and 62 TCR-sequenced participants respectively.

Study-wide findings and limitations: The whole spike protein was spanned by vaccine-associated CD4 TCRs, and dominant responses were seen in regions 160-218 and 743-854. Because no samples from the day 14 peak response were available, repertoires could be characterized only after the peak T cell response. The 56-69-year group was small, and its depth increase did not reach significance, likely because of low power. Conclusions about previously exposed vaccinees are limited, since just 6 or 7 AZD1222 recipients were seropositive for SARS-CoV-2 at baseline. Participants were mostly white British, with more females than males. The authors suggested clonal diversity may have been underestimated. Reportedly, almost half of the unique spike-specific TCRs recognized epitopes lying outside the regions that are mutated in the B.1.351 and B.1.1.7 variants. After two AZD1222 doses, spike-specific TCR breadth and depth were significantly higher than at day 0 and than in MenACWY recipients.

The CDR3 regions of human TCRbeta chains were analyzed by immunosequencing. The authors processed their data as follows. TCRs in the repertoires were compared against a reference library of SARS-CoV-2-specific TCRs that had been generated with the MIRA antigen-specificity platform. Breadth was defined as the fraction of unique TCRs that were SARS-CoV-2-associated. Depth was defined as the fraction of total T cells that were SARS-CoV-2-associated. Using the MIRA data, each spike-specific TCR was mapped to the spike region that the TCR reacts to and placed in a CD4 or CD8 class. Log10-transformed breadth and depth values were compared by one-way ANOVA with Sidak's multiple comparisons tests. Drawn from immuneACCESS, this table holds only the in-frame rearrangements with V and J called that TCRdb kept. Clones are partly lost; checked studies trace under half to an unresolved V gene and leave the rest unexplained. The DNA was the basis for D and trimming; V, J and clone size are from that table. This sample lists 70,000 or so clones; about nine tenths were detected once. The ten biggest clones cover about 24% of the sample.

The label giving this sample's time point can be read as: baseline before first vaccination. Vaccinee samples were obtained from the UK trials COV001 and COV002, which included a single-blind randomized controlled phase 2/3 trial of AZD1222 (ChAdOx1 nCoV-19) in healthy adults. For TCRbeta chain sequencing, PBMC samples were collected from trial participants at day 0 and at day 28 after the second dose. The clonotype originates from an adult in good health. This material consisted of peripheral blood, taken on day 0 of AZD1222 vaccination.

The nucleotide sequence reads as follows: TGTGCCAGCAGCGTAGCAGACGAACCCAATCAGCCCCAGCATTTT. Translation gives CASSVADEPNQPQHF. This sequence uses TRBV9 and TRBJ1-5, with the D gene not confidently named. CDR1 is given as SGDLS and CDR2 as YYNGEE, both from the germline V gene. The CDR3, from cysteine to phenylalanine, totals 15 residues. Only the CDR3 DNA is retained, 45 bases long and in frame from the first base. Trimming at the junction amounts to 0 bases on V and 3 bases on J, and the germline ends lie 10 bases apart.